This is a list of T cell receptor beta chains from one sample in a study of cytomegalovirus exposure and HLA in healthy donors. Method: immunoSEQ multiplex PCR; TCRdb's copy keeps in-frame clones and lacks some. The table has approximately 190,000 clones, 82% seen once. Specimen: PBMCs. Every receptor here comes from a boy aged 2 to 10 in good health and CMV-seronegative. The CDR3 runs from the conserved cysteine through the conserved F or W. Each record gives: J gene, D gene, clone size, V gene, CDR3 DNA, CDR3 protein. The D gene is left open where the match is weak. Size values are once, few and many counts, or a class for expanded clones, and some rows have none.

j_call: TRBJ1-5
d_call: TRBD1
clone_size: NA
v_call: TRBV7-9
cdr3_nt: TGTGCCAGCAGCCCTATAGAGTACAGGGGATGGAATCAGCCCCAGCATTTT
cdr3_aa: CASSPIEYRGWNQPQHF

j_call: TRBJ1-5
d_call: NA
clone_size: NA
v_call: TRBV7-6
cdr3_nt: TGTGCCAGCAGCTTACAGGCGGGATATAGCAATCAGCCCCAGCATTTT
cdr3_aa: CASSLQAGYSNQPQHF

j_call: TRBJ2-3
d_call: TRBD2
clone_size: NA
v_call: TRBV2
cdr3_nt: TGTGCCAGCAGTGATTCTAGCGGGGGGGCCTCAGATACGCAGTATTTT
cdr3_aa: CASSDSSGGASDTQYF

j_call: TRBJ2-1
d_call: NA
clone_size: NA
v_call: TRBV7-9
cdr3_nt: TGTGCCAGCAGTTCTCCGGGGAACAATGAGCAGTTCTTC
cdr3_aa: CASSSPGNNEQFF

j_call: TRBJ2-3
d_call: NA
clone_size: NA
v_call: TRBV7-2
cdr3_nt: TGTGCCAGCAGCTTACTTCGCACAGATACGCAGTATTTT
cdr3_aa: CASSLLRTDTQYF

j_call: TRBJ2-1
d_call: TRBD2
clone_size: few
v_call: TRBV30
cdr3_nt: TGTGCCTGGGATTCCGGGACTAGTAGGGTTGAGCAGTTCTTC
cdr3_aa: CAWDSGTSRVEQFF

j_call: TRBJ2-7
d_call: TRBD2
clone_size: once
v_call: TRBV5-6
cdr3_nt: TGTGCCAGCCATCGGGGGGGGAGCTCCTACGAGCAGTACTTC
cdr3_aa: CASHRGGSSYEQYF

j_call: TRBJ2-2
d_call: NA
clone_size: NA
v_call: TRBV5-4
cdr3_nt: TGTGCCAGCAGCACACAGGGAAACGCGAACACCGGGGAGCTGTTTTTT
cdr3_aa: CASSTQGNANTGELFF

j_call: TRBJ2-1
d_call: TRBD2
clone_size: NA
v_call: TRBV11-1
cdr3_nt: TGTGCCAGCAGCTCTCACCCGGGACTAGAATACAATGAGCAGTTCTTC
cdr3_aa: CASSSHPGLEYNEQFF

j_call: TRBJ2-1
d_call: NA
clone_size: NA
v_call: TRBV7-2
cdr3_nt: TGTGCCAGCAGCTTAGCGGACAGCTACAATGAGCAGTTCTTC
cdr3_aa: CASSLADSYNEQFF

j_call: TRBJ2-3
d_call: TRBD2
clone_size: NA
v_call: TRBV10-3
cdr3_nt: TGTGCCATCAGGTCGGGGGGAAGCACAGATACGCAGTATTTT
cdr3_aa: CAIRSGGSTDTQYF

j_call: TRBJ1-2
d_call: NA
clone_size: NA
v_call: TRBV19
cdr3_nt: TGTGCCAGTTCCGTTCGGGACTATGGCTACACCTTC
cdr3_aa: CASSVRDYGYTF

j_call: TRBJ1-2
d_call: TRBD1
clone_size: NA
v_call: TRBV4-1
cdr3_nt: TGCGCCAGCAGCCAAGGGGGACAGGGTAATGGAGGCTACACCTTC
cdr3_aa: CASSQGGQGNGGYTF

j_call: TRBJ2-5
d_call: TRBD2
clone_size: NA
v_call: TRBV9
cdr3_nt: TGTGCCAGCAGCGCAGGCGGGGGGGCTGTGTCTCAGACCCAGTACTTC
cdr3_aa: CASSAGGGAVSQTQYF

j_call: TRBJ1-1
d_call: NA
clone_size: once
v_call: TRBV7-8
cdr3_nt: TGTGCCAGCAGCCTGACAGAGAACACTGAAGCTTTCTTT
cdr3_aa: CASSLTENTEAFF

j_call: TRBJ2-2
d_call: NA
clone_size: NA
v_call: TRBV2
cdr3_nt: TGTGCCAGCAGTGAAGGGGACTACACCGGGGAGCTGTTTTTT
cdr3_aa: CASSEGDYTGELFF

j_call: TRBJ2-3
d_call: NA
clone_size: NA
v_call: TRBV7-8
cdr3_nt: TGTGCCAGCAGCCCTATCATCGGGACTCTTACACGCACAGATACGCAGTATTTT
cdr3_aa: CASSPIIGTLTRTDTQYF

j_call: TRBJ2-3
d_call: TRBD2
clone_size: NA
v_call: TRBV6-6
cdr3_nt: TGTGCCAGCAGTTACGATGGCGGGGGGGGGTCAGATACGCAGTATTTT
cdr3_aa: CASSYDGGGGSDTQYF

j_call: TRBJ1-5
d_call: NA
clone_size: NA
v_call: TRBV7-2
cdr3_nt: TGTGCCAGCAGCTTAGCGGGGTTGGGGCTAGGGCAGCCCCAGCATTTT
cdr3_aa: CASSLAGLGLGQPQHF

j_call: TRBJ2-1
d_call: TRBD1
clone_size: few
v_call: TRBV10-1
cdr3_nt: TGCGCCAGCAGTGTCCCGGGACAGGCATATGATCTGGGGAATGAGCAGTTCTTC
cdr3_aa: CASSVPGQAYDLGNEQFF

j_call: TRBJ1-5
d_call: NA
clone_size: few
v_call: TRBV6-5
cdr3_nt: TGTGCCAGCAGTCGCGGGGAGCCCCAGCATTTT
cdr3_aa: CASSRGEPQHF

j_call: TRBJ2-4
d_call: TRBD1
clone_size: NA
v_call: TRBV18
cdr3_nt: TGTGCCAGCTCACCAGCTTCGTATCAGGGACAGGGCTTACACAACATTCAGTACTTC
cdr3_aa: CASSPASYQGQGLHNIQYF

j_call: TRBJ1-5
d_call: NA
clone_size: NA
v_call: TRBV12-5
cdr3_nt: TGTGCTAGTGGGGGGGGGTCTGGGCAGCCCCAGCATTTT
cdr3_aa: CASGGGSGQPQHF

j_call: TRBJ1-1
d_call: NA
clone_size: NA
v_call: TRBV7-9
cdr3_nt: TGTGCCAGCAGCTTAGAGGGGGGGGGCACTGAAGCTTTCTTT
cdr3_aa: CASSLEGGGTEAFF

j_call: TRBJ2-7
d_call: TRBD1
clone_size: NA
v_call: TRBV5-4
cdr3_nt: TGTGCCAGCAGTCCCCAGGGGGCTCGCTACGAGCAGTACTTC
cdr3_aa: CASSPQGARYEQYF

j_call: TRBJ1-2
d_call: NA
clone_size: NA
v_call: TRBV21-1
cdr3_nt: TGTGCCAGCAGCAAACAGGGTGGCTACACCTTC
cdr3_aa: CASSKQGGYTF

j_call: TRBJ2-7
d_call: NA
clone_size: NA
v_call: TRBV21-1
cdr3_nt: TGTGCCAGCAGCAAAGTAATCTACGAGCAGTACTTC
cdr3_aa: CASSKVIYEQYF

j_call: TRBJ1-2
d_call: NA
clone_size: NA
v_call: TRBV27
cdr3_nt: TGTGCCAGCAGTCCCACAGGGCGCATGGGCTACACCTTC
cdr3_aa: CASSPTGRMGYTF

j_call: TRBJ2-2
d_call: TRBD2
clone_size: NA
v_call: TRBV5-4
cdr3_nt: TGTGCCAGCAGCTTGGGGAGCGGGGGGATCACCGGGGAGCTGTTTTTT
cdr3_aa: CASSLGSGGITGELFF

j_call: TRBJ1-2
d_call: TRBD1
clone_size: NA
v_call: TRBV6-1
cdr3_nt: TGTGCCAGCAGTGCCACAGGGGGCGACTATGGCTACACCTTC
cdr3_aa: CASSATGGDYGYTF

j_call: TRBJ1-3
d_call: NA
clone_size: NA
v_call: TRBV6-1
cdr3_nt: TGTGCCAGCAGTCCCAGGTCTGGCACCATATATTTT
cdr3_aa: CASSPRSGTIYF

j_call: TRBJ2-1
d_call: TRBD1
clone_size: few
v_call: TRBV4-3
cdr3_nt: TGCGCCAGCAGCCAAGATCGGGACAGGATAGCGGATGAGCAGTTCTTC
cdr3_aa: CASSQDRDRIADEQFF

j_call: TRBJ1-2
d_call: NA
clone_size: NA
v_call: TRBV5-4
cdr3_nt: TGTGCCAGCAGCTTCCGGGAACCCGATGGTGGCTACACCTTC
cdr3_aa: CASSFREPDGGYTF

j_call: TRBJ2-3
d_call: TRBD2
clone_size: NA
v_call: TRBV10-3
cdr3_nt: TGTGCCATCAGTGAGCCTCAGACTAGCGGGGGGGCGGCCGACACGCAGTATTTT
cdr3_aa: CAISEPQTSGGAADTQYF

j_call: TRBJ2-3
d_call: TRBD1
clone_size: NA
v_call: TRBV7-9
cdr3_nt: TGTGCCAGCAGCTTAGGGGACAGGGAAACAGATACGCAGTATTTT
cdr3_aa: CASSLGDRETDTQYF

j_call: TRBJ1-2
d_call: NA
clone_size: NA
v_call: TRBV6-1
cdr3_nt: TGTGCCAGCAGTGAAGTCGGGGTATATGGCTACACCTTC
cdr3_aa: CASSEVGVYGYTF

j_call: TRBJ2-1
d_call: NA
clone_size: few
v_call: TRBV20-1
cdr3_nt: TGCAGTGCCAGGGGACCAAATGAGCAGTTCTTC
cdr3_aa: CSARGPNEQFF

j_call: TRBJ1-3
d_call: TRBD1
clone_size: NA
v_call: TRBV7-6
cdr3_nt: TGTGCCAGCAGCGCCCTTACAGGGGCTGGAAACACCATATATTTT
cdr3_aa: CASSALTGAGNTIYF

j_call: TRBJ2-3
d_call: NA
clone_size: NA
v_call: TRBV10-3
cdr3_nt: TGTGCTATCAGTGACCCACGCAAGGGGGGGGCCTTAGGGACAGATACGCAGTATTTT
cdr3_aa: CAISDPRKGGALGTDTQYF

j_call: TRBJ1-3
d_call: NA
clone_size: NA
v_call: TRBV4-3
cdr3_nt: TGCGCCAGCAGCCAAGACGAGGGATCTGGAAACACCATATATTTT
cdr3_aa: CASSQDEGSGNTIYF

j_call: TRBJ2-2
d_call: TRBD2
clone_size: NA
v_call: TRBV7-8
cdr3_nt: TGTGCCAGCAGCTCCATACGACTAGCGGGGGGGCCGGTCACCGGGGAGCTGTTTTTT
cdr3_aa: CASSSIRLAGGPVTGELFF

j_call: TRBJ2-3
d_call: TRBD2
clone_size: NA
v_call: TRBV5-1
cdr3_nt: TGCGCCAGCAGGGTGGGACTAGGAGGCACAGATACGCAGTATTTT
cdr3_aa: CASRVGLGGTDTQYF

j_call: TRBJ1-1
d_call: TRBD1
clone_size: NA
v_call: TRBV5-7
cdr3_nt: TGTGCCAGCAGCCGGACAGGGTTCGGGAGTGAAGCTTTCTTT
cdr3_aa: CASSRTGFGSEAFF

j_call: TRBJ1-1
d_call: NA
clone_size: NA
v_call: TRBV2
cdr3_nt: TGTGCCAGCAGGGGGTTCAGGGGACGTACTGAAGCTTTCTTT
cdr3_aa: CASRGFRGRTEAFF

j_call: TRBJ2-3
d_call: TRBD2
clone_size: NA
v_call: TRBV5-1
cdr3_nt: TGCGCCAGCAGCCCCGGGAGGACTAGAGATGGGGATACGCAGTATTTT
cdr3_aa: CASSPGRTRDGDTQYF

j_call: TRBJ2-7
d_call: TRBD1
clone_size: NA
v_call: TRBV18
cdr3_nt: TGTGCCAGCTCTGCCGGGACAGGGGGCTTTTACGAGCAGTACTTC
cdr3_aa: CASSAGTGGFYEQYF

j_call: TRBJ2-2
d_call: NA
clone_size: few
v_call: TRBV27
cdr3_nt: TGTGCCAGCAGTGTGGGCCCGTCCGGGGAGCTGTTTTTT
cdr3_aa: CASSVGPSGELFF

j_call: TRBJ2-3
d_call: TRBD2
clone_size: once
v_call: TRBV7-2
cdr3_nt: TGTGCCAGCAGCTCCCAAGCGGGGATCACAGATACGCAGTATTTT
cdr3_aa: CASSSQAGITDTQYF

j_call: TRBJ2-3
d_call: NA
clone_size: NA
v_call: TRBV6-5
cdr3_nt: TGTGCCAGCAGCCGCTGGGGGCCAAGCACAGATACGCAGTATTTT
cdr3_aa: CASSRWGPSTDTQYF

j_call: TRBJ1-1
d_call: TRBD1
clone_size: NA
v_call: TRBV5-1
cdr3_nt: TGCGCCAGCAGCGCAGACAGGGCCACTGAAGCTTTCTTT
cdr3_aa: CASSADRATEAFF

j_call: TRBJ1-1
d_call: TRBD1
clone_size: NA
v_call: TRBV18
cdr3_nt: TGTGCCAGCTCACCTAGACAGGGCAAGCGCCTCACTGAAGCTTTCTTT
cdr3_aa: CASSPRQGKRLTEAFF

j_call: TRBJ2-2
d_call: NA
clone_size: NA
v_call: TRBV7-3
cdr3_nt: TGTGCCAGCAGCTTAATATCGGGGGGCCGACAAATGAACACCGGGGAGCTGTTTTTT
cdr3_aa: CASSLISGGRQMNTGELFF

j_call: TRBJ1-3
d_call: NA
clone_size: few
v_call: TRBV18
cdr3_nt: TGTGCCAGCTCTCCCAGAGAGGTCTCTGGAAACACCATATATTTT
cdr3_aa: CASSPREVSGNTIYF